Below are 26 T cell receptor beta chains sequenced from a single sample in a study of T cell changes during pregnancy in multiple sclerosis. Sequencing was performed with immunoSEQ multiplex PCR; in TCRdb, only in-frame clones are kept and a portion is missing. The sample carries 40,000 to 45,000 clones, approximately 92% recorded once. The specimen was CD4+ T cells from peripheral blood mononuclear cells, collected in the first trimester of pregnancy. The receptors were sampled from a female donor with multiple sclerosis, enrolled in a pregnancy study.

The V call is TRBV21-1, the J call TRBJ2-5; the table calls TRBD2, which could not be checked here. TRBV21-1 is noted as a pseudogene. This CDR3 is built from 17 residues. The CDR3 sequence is CASSKDTGLTREETQYF. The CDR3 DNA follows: TGTGCCAGCAGCAAAGATACTGGACTCACTAGGGAAGAGACCCAGTACTTC.

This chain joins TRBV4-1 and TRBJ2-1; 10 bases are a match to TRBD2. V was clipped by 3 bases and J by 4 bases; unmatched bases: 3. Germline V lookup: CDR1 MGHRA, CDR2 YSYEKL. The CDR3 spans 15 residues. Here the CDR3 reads CASSHSSGGYNEQFF. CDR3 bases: TGCGCCAGCAGCCACTCTAGCGGGGGTTACAATGAGCAGTTCTTC.

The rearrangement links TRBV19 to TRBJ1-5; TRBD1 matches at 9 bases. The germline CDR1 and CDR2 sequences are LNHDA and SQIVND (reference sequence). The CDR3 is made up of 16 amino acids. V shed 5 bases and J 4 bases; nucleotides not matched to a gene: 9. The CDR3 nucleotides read TGTGCCAGTAGTCCGACCCTGGGACAGGGAAATCAGCCCCAGCATTTT. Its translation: CASSPTLGQGNQPQHF.

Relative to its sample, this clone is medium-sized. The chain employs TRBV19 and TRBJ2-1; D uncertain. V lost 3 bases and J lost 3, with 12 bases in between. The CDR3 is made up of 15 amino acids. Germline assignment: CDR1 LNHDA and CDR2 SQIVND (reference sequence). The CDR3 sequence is CASSISRSSYNEQFF. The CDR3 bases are TGTGCCAGTAGTATTAGCCGCTCTAGCTACAATGAGCAGTTCTTC.

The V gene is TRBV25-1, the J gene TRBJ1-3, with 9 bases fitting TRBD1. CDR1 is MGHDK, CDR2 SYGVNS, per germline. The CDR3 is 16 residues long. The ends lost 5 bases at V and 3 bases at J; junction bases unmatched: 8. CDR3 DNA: TGTGCCAGCAGTCCGGGACAGGGTTCGGGTGGAAACACCATATATTTT. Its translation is CASSPGQGSGGNTIYF.

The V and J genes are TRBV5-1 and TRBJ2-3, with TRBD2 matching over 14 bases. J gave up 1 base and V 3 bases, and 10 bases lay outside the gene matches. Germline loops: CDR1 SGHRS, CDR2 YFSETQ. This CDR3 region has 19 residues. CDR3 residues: CASSSDPGLAGVGTDTQYF. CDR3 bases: TGCGCCAGCAGCTCAGATCCGGGACTAGCGGGAGTAGGCACAGATACGCAGTATTTT.

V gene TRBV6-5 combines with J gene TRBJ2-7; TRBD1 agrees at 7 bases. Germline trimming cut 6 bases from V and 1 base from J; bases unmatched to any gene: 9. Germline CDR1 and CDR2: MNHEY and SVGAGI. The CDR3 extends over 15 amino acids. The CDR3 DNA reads TGTGCCAGCAGGTCACAGGGGTCCATATCCTACGAGCAGTACTTC. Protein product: CASRSQGSISYEQYF.

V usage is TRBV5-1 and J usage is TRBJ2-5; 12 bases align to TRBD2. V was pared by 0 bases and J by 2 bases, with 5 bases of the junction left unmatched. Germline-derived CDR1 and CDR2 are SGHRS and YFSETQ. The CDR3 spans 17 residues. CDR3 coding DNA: TGCGCCAGCAGCTTGGCTCTAGCGGGAGGGATACAAGAGACCCAGTACTTC. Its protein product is CASSLALAGGIQETQYF.

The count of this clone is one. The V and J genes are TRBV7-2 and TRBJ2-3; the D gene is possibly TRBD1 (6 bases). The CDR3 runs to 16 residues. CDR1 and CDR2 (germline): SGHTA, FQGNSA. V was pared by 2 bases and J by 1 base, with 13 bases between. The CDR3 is CASSLYPTGGTDTQYF. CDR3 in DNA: TGTGCCAGCAGCTTATATCCGACAGGAGGCACAGATACGCAGTATTTT.

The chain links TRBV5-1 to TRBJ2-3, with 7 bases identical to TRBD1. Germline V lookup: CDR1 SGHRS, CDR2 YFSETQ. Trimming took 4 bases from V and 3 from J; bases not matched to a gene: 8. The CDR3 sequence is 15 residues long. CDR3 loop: CASSETGSRTDTQYF. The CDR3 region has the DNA TGCGCCAGCAGCGAGACAGGGTCCAGGACAGATACGCAGTATTTT.

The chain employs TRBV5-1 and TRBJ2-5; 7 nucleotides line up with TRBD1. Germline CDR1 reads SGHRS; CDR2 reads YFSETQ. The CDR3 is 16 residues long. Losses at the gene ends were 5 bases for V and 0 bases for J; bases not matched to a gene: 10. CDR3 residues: CASRETGTAYQETQYF. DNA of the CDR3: TGCGCCAGCAGGGAGACCGGGACAGCGTACCAAGAGACCCAGTACTTC. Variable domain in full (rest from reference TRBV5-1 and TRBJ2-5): KAGVTQTPRYLIKTRGQQVTLSCSPISGHRSVSWYQQTPGQGLQFLFEYFSETQRNKGNFPGRFSGRQFSNSRSEMNVSTLELGDSALYLCASRETGTAYQETQYFGPGTRLLVL.

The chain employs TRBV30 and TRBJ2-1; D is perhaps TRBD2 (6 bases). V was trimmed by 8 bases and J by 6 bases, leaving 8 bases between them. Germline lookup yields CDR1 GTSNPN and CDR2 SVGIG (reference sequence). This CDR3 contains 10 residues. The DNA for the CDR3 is TGTGCCCACGGGGGCAATGAGCAGTTCTTC. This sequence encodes CAHGGNEQFF.

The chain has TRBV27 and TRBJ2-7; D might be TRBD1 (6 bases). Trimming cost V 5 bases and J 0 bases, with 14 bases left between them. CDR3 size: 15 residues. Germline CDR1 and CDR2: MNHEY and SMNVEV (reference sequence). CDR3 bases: TGTGCCAGCAGTCCAAAGTACAGGGACTCCTACGAGCAGTACTTC. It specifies CASSPKYRDSYEQYF.

CDR3 DNA sequence: TGTGCCACCTTACTAGCGGGAGACACAGATACGCAGTATTTT. Amino acids: CATLLAGDTDTQYF. V is TRBV10-3 and J is TRBJ2-3, with 11 bases lining up with TRBD2. Trimming at V came to 10 bases and at J to 2 bases, leaving 5 bases not matched to a gene. Germline V lookup: CDR1 ENHRY, CDR2 SYGVKD. This CDR3 comprises 14 residues.

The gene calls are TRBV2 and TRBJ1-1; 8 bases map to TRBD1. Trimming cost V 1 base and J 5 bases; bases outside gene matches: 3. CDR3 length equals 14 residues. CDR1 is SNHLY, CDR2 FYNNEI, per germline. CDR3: CASSEGQGWTEAFF. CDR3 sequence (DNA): TGTGCCAGCAGTGAAGGACAGGGGTGGACTGAAGCTTTCTTT. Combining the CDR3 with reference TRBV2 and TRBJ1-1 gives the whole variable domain EPEVTQTPSHQVTQMGQEVILRCVPISNHLYFYWYRQILGQKVEFLVSFYNNEISEKSEIFDDQFSVERPDGSNFTLKIRSTKLEDSAMYFCASSEGQGWTEAFFGQGTRLTVV.

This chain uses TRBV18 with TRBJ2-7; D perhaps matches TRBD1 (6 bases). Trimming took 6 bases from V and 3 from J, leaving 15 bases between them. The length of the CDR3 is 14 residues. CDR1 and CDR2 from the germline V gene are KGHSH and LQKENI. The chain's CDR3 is CASSQTGQLYEQYF. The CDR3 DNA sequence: TGTGCCAGCTCGCAAACAGGACAGCTCTACGAGCAGTACTTC.

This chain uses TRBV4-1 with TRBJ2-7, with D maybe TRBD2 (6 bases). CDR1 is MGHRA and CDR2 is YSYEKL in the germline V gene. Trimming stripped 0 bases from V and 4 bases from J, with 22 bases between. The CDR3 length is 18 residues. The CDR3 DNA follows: TGCGCCAGCAGCCAAGAAAACATAGTAAAAGGGACTCCTTACGAGCAGTACTTC. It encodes CASSQENIVKGTPYEQYF.

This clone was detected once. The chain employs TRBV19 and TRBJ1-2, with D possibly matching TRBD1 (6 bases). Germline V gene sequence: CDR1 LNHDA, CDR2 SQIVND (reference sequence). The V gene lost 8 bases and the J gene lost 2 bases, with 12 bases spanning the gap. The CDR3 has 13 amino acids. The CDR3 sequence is CASHPDRNYGYTF. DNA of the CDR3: TGTGCCAGTCACCCGGACAGAAACTATGGCTACACCTTC. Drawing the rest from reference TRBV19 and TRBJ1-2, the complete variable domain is DGGITQSPKYLFRKEGQNVTLSCEQNLNHDAMYWYRQDPGQGLRLIYYSQIVNDFQKGDIAEGYSVSREKKESFPLTVTSAQKNPTAFYLCASHPDRNYGYTFGSGTRLTVV.

The CDR3 DNA reads TGTGCCAGCAGGCAAACAGGGGAAAGTAAAGCTTTCTTT. Protein product: CASRQTGESKAFF. This chain connects TRBV6-5 to TRBJ1-1; 7 bases line up with TRBD1. Germline lookup yields CDR1 MNHEY and CDR2 SVGAGI. V was clipped by 6 bases and J by 9 bases; unmatched bases: 10. This CDR3 contains 13 residues.

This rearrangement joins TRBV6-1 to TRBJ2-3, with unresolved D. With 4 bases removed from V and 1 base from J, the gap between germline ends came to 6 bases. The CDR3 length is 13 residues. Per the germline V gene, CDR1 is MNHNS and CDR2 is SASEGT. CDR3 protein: CASSVSGTDTQYF. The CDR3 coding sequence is TGTGCCAGCAGTGTCTCGGGCACAGATACGCAGTATTTT.

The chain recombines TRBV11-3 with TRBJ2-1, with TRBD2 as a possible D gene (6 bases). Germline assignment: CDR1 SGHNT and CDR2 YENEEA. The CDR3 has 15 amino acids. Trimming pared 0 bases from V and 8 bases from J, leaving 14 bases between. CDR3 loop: CASSLDGGSTDEQFF. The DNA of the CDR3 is TGTGCCAGCAGCTTAGACGGGGGATCGACAGATGAGCAGTTCTTC.

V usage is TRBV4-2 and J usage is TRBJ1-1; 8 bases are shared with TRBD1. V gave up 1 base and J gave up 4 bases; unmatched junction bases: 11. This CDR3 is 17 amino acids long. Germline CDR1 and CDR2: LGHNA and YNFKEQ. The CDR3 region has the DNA TGTGCCAGCAGCCAAGCCCTGGACAGGGTCACCGGCACTGAAGCTTTCTTT. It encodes CASSQALDRVTGTEAFF.

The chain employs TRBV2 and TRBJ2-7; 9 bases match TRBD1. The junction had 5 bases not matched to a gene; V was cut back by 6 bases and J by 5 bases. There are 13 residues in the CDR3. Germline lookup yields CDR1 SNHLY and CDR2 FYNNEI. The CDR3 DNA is TGTGCCAGCAGAGTGTGGACAGGGGACGAGCAGTACTTC. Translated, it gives CASRVWTGDEQYF.

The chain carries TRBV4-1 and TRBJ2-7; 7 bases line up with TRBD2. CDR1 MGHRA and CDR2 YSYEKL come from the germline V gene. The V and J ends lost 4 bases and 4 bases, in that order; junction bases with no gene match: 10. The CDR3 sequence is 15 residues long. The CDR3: CASSRGGNGAYEQYF. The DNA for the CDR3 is TGCGCCAGCAGCCGGGGGGGGAACGGGGCATACGAGCAGTACTTC.

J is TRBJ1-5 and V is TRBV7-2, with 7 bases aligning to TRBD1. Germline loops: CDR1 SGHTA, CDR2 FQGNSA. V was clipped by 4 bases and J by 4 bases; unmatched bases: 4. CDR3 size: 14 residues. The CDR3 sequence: CASSSGQPNQPQHF. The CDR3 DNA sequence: TGTGCCAGCAGCTCGGGACAGCCAAATCAGCCCCAGCATTTT.

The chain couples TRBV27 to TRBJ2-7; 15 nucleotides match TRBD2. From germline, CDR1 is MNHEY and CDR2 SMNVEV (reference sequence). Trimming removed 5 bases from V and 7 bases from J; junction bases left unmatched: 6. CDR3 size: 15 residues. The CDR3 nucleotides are TGTGCCAGCAGTAAGGGACTAGCGGGAGGAAGTGAGCAGTACTTC. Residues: CASSKGLAGGSEQYF.